This T cell receptor (beta chain) was sequenced for a study of post-analysis software for immune sequencing data. Study context: The study covered relapsing-remitting, secondary progressive and progressive-relapsing courses of multiple sclerosis.

This clonotype came up many times. What it binds is unknown. This CDR3 comprises 12 residues. CDR1 WNHNN and CDR2 SYGVQD come from the germline V gene (reference sequence). TCR beta cDNA libraries included unique molecular identifiers. Each CDR3 protein gets one entry after TCRdb re-called the PCR reads with MiXCR. The table lists some 260,000 distinct CDR3 sequences, 36% of them singletons. Study-level points and caveats: Patients used about five TRBV segments, including TRBV5-6, TRBV5-1 and TRBV20-1, more often than controls. F measure clustering grouped samples strongly by preparation batch. For normalized Chao1 diversity, multiple sclerosis patients scored significantly lower than controls did.

Sequenced sample: blood. V is TRBV10-1 and J is TRBJ1-6, with a weak D call TRBD1 (5 bases). The source of this sequence is a girl aged 10-17 years with multiple sclerosis. The CDR3: CAKIRGCSPLHF. For the CDR3, the DNA is TGCGCTAAGATCCGGGGGTGCTCACCCCTCCACTTT.